This T cell receptor (beta chain) was retrieved from a study of regulatory T cells in long-lasting Graves disease. Both iRepertoire HTBI primers and Arm-PCR of CDR3 regions were used to build the TCR beta libraries. As originally analysed: Segment identification across samples yielded about 60 TRBV and about 13 TRBJ segments. One entry per CDR3 protein results from TCRdb running MiXCR on the multiplex PCR reads. What appears here as the V and J calls and clone size reflects TCRdb's work, not the paper's. Found here are about 560,000 distinct CDR3 sequences, roughly 16% of them singletons; the top ten hold around 12%. Time point reported: newly diagnosed GD, antithyroid drugs for less than 3 months. Preparation of the TCR library used RNA extracted from PBMCs. Trimming removed 7 bases at V and 8 bases at J, with 12 bases between. CDR3 length: 13 residues. Separately, the same data were catalogued under a study of T cells in Graves' hyperthyroidism and ophthalmopathy. This second study notes: Through a model of 13 V-J features, ophthalmopathy was separated from stable hyperthyroidism.

The chain links TRBV12-3 or TRBV12-4 to TRBJ1-6, with D maybe TRBD1 (5 bases). Sequences were derived from peripheral blood mononuclear cells (PBMCs), sampled at new diagnosis, from a patient treated with antithyroid drugs. This receptor was identified in a man in his late teens or twenties with Graves disease. DNA of the CDR3: TGTGCCAGCAACACTATGGGGGATTCACCCCTCCACTTT. Amino acids: CASNTMGDSPLHF.